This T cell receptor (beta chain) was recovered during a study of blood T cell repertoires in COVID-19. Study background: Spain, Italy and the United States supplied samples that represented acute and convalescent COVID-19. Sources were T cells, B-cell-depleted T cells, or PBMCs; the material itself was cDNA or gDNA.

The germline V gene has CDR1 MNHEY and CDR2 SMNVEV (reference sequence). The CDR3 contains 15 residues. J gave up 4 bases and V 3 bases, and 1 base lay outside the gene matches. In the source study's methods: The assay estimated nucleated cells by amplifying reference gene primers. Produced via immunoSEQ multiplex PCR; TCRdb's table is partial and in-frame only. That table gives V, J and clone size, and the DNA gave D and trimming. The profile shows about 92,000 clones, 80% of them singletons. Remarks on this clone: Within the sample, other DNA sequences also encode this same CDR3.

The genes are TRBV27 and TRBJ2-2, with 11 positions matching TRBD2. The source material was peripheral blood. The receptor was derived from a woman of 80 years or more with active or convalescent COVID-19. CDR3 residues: CASSFGTSGTGELFF. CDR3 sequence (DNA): TGTGCCAGCAGTTTCGGGACTAGCGGCACCGGGGAGCTGTTTTTT.